This T cell receptor beta chain was sequenced for a study of blood T cell repertoires in COVID-19. Study at large: The United States, Italy and Spain were the sources of the acute and convalescent COVID-19 samples.

Measured with immunoSEQ multiplex PCR; TCRdb has only the in-frame clones, and not every one. In the table there are hundreds of thousands of clones, 87% of which are singletons. CDR3 length equals 15 residues. V lost 1 base to trimming and J lost 0 bases; unmatched junction nucleotides: 1. CDR1 and CDR2 from the germline V gene are SGHRS and YFSETQ. This sequence originates from a man aged 55 to 70 who had recovered from COVID-19. The V call is TRBV5-1, the J call TRBJ1-2; 9 bases are shared with TRBD1. The sequenced sample consisted of peripheral blood. CDR3 sequence reads: CASSLRDRANYGYTF. The CDR3 DNA sequence: TGCGCCAGCAGCTTGAGGGACAGGGCTAACTATGGCTACACCTTC.